Listed here are 8 T cell receptor beta chains from one sample, sequenced in a study of identical twins. TCRdb reprocessed the 5' RACE reads with MiXCR, giving one entry per CDR3 protein. The sample has about 700,000 distinct CDR3 sequences; around 8.3% are singletons. This sample also belongs to another study, concerning yellow fever vaccine responses in identical twins.

The sample comprised PBMCs. These receptors all stem from a woman under 30 in good health.

In its sample, this clonotype was seen a few times. This rearrangement joins TRBV29-1 to TRBJ2-2, with TRBD1 identical over 10 bases. The CDR3 extends over 17 amino acids. The J segment lost 9 bases and the V segment lost 7 bases, leaving 20 bases of the junction unmatched. From germline, CDR1 is SQVTM and CDR2 ANQGSEA. For the CDR3, the DNA is TGCAGCGAACCCCGGGACAGGGGACAAAAGGCAGCCAGGGAGCTGTTTTTT. It codes for CSEPRDRGQKAARELFF.

The chain couples TRBV19 to TRBJ2-1, with D possibly TRBD2 on 6 matching bases. The germline V and J ends were trimmed by 9 bases and 7 bases, with 16 bases remaining between them. The CDR3 length is 13 residues. Germline V gene lookup returns CDR1 LNHDA and CDR2 SQIVND (reference sequence). CDR3 sequence: CASRKAGGNEQFF. CDR3 DNA: TGTGCCAGCAGGAAAGCGGGTGGGAATGAGCAGTTCTTC.

The J gene is TRBJ1-6, the V gene TRBV9; 7 positions agree with TRBD1. CDR3 length: 14 amino acids. Looked up from germline, CDR1 is SGDLS and CDR2 is YYNGEE. Trimming cost V 2 bases and J 8 bases; bases outside gene matches: 4. Here the CDR3 DNA reads TGTGCCAGCAGCGTCACACAGGGGTATTCACCCCTCCACTTT. Amino acid sequence: CASSVTQGYSPLHF.

This clonotype has a handful of counts. This chain connects TRBV20-1 to TRBJ2-5; 7 bases agree with TRBD2. Germline V CDR1 and CDR2: DFQATT, SNEGSKA (reference sequence). The junction had 3 bases not matched to a gene; V was cut back by 0 bases and J by 5 bases. This CDR3 is built from 13 residues. CDR3 sequence: CSAREAGLETQYF. The CDR3 DNA sequence: TGCAGTGCTAGAGAAGCGGGGCTGGAGACCCAGTACTTC.

Ten or more counts support this clonotype. This sequence joins TRBV12-3 or TRBV12-4 and TRBJ2-1, with TRBD2 as a possible D gene (11 bases). Trimming stripped 6 bases from V and 8 bases from J, with 26 bases between. The CDR3 has 17 residues. CDR3 sequence reads: CASSGQGETSGIDEQFF. DNA for the CDR3: TGTGCCAGCAGCGGACAGGGGGAGACTAGCGGGATTGATGAGCAGTTCTTC.

To note about this clonotype: Germline is not matched at one junction end, which may reflect a read error. This sequence joins TRBV7-9 and TRBJ2-7; D is undetermined. The CDR3 extends over 14 amino acids. From germline, CDR1 is SEHNR and CDR2 FQNEAQ (reference sequence). CDR3 in DNA: TGTGCCAGCACCTTAGGTGGTAGCTCCTACGAGCAGTACTTC. It specifies CASTLGGSSYEQYF.

The rearrangement uses TRBV6-5 and TRBJ2-5, with 9 bases that match TRBD1. The ends lost 2 bases at V and 5 bases at J; junction bases unmatched: 3. The germline CDR1 and CDR2 sequences are MNHEY and SVGAGI. There are 14 residues in the CDR3. CDR3 in DNA: TGTGCCAGCAGTTACACAGGGGGCCACGAGACCCAGTACTTC. It specifies CASSYTGGHETQYF.

This clonotype was picked up a small number of times. The CDR3 loop reads CASSDPDRPHYGYTF. CDR3 DNA: TGTGCCAGCAGTGACCCGGACAGGCCTCACTATGGCTACACCTTC. This rearrangement joins TRBV25-1 to TRBJ1-2, with TRBD1 matching over 7 bases. Unmatched junction bases numbered 7, after V lost 3 bases and J lost 3 bases. Per the germline V gene, CDR1 is MGHDK and CDR2 is SYGVNS. The CDR3 has 15 residues.